The clone carrying this T cell receptor beta chain was observed many times. Trimming pared 5 bases from V and 8 bases from J, leaving 15 bases between. The CDR3 extends over 13 amino acids. TCRdb ran MiXCR on the RT-PCR reads and lists one entry per CDR3 protein. The sample lists around 600,000 distinct CDR3 sequences, about 11% seen once, with more than 9.5% in the top ten. The entry originates in a study of response to subunit inactivated influenza vaccine. The data were also submitted as part of a second study, on T cells expressing NK-cell markers. Per that paper: Production of TCR beta cDNA relied on 5'RACE template switching with UMIs. Most of the eight sequenced donors were HCMV-seropositive; one was seronegative. Top CD8+ clonotypes included the dominant CD3+CD56+NKG2C+ clonotypes in several donors. Four donors likewise had their CD3+CD56-NKG2C+ fraction led by these clonotypes.

The genes are TRBV12-3 or TRBV12-4 and TRBJ1-2, with D maybe TRBD1 (6 bases). This specimen was PBMCs from blood, taken on the day of vaccination. The receptor was derived from a man in his forties or fifties who received an inactivated influenza vaccine. CDR3 loop: CASSRDRINGYTF. The CDR3 region has the DNA TGTGCCAGCAGTCGAGACAGGATCAACGGCTACACCTTC.